This T cell receptor beta chain was found in a study of blood T cell repertoires in COVID-19. Study overall: There were acute and convalescent COVID-19 samples, and they came from the United States, Italy and Spain. PBMCs, B-cell-depleted T cells, or T cells were the source of the cDNA or gDNA that made up the material.

Looked up from germline, CDR1 is MNHEY and CDR2 is SMNVEV (reference sequence). The length of the CDR3 is 14 residues. The ends lost 8 bases at V and 5 bases at J; junction bases unmatched: 7. Per the authors' pipeline: The authors estimated nucleated cell counts from reference gene primer amplification. Clones were sequenced by immunoSEQ multiplex PCR, and TCRdb holds only the in-frame ones, with some missing. V, J and clone size are those of that table, while D and trimming were read from the DNA. The table records some 130,000 clones, about 85% of them present only once. The V gene is TRBV27, the J gene TRBJ1-5; 9 bases line up with TRBD1. Source material: peripheral blood. This TCR came from a human donor in a cohort sampled during active COVID-19. The chain's CDR3 is CASRAGTGHQPQHF. As DNA, the CDR3 is TGTGCCAGCCGGGCCGGGACAGGGCATCAGCCCCAGCATTTT.